This T cell receptor (beta chain) was sequenced for a study of blood T cell repertoires in COVID-19. In the study overall: Both acute and convalescent COVID-19 samples were obtained from the United States, Italy and Spain. The cDNA or gDNA used as material had been derived from T cells, B-cell-depleted T cells, or PBMCs.

This table comes from immunoSEQ multiplex PCR, and its TCRdb copy is limited to in-frame clones, with some not included. The sample comprises 150,000 to 200,000 clones, approximately 95% of which are singletons, and 2% rests with the top ten. This CDR3 is built from 16 residues. In germline, CDR1 is LGHNA, CDR2 YNFKEQ. V trimming: 2 bases; J trimming: 1 base; junction bases outside the gene matches: 2. V usage is TRBV4-2 and J usage is TRBJ2-2; 9 nucleotides match TRBD1. This TCR derives from a woman aged 60 to 75 with COVID-19, enrolled during active disease. Sequences were obtained from peripheral blood. For the CDR3, the DNA is TGTGCCAGCAGCCAACGGGGACAGGGGAACACCGGGGAGCTGTTTTTT. Translating gives CASSQRGQGNTGELFF.